The 28 T cell receptor beta chains presented below share a single source sample, sequenced in a study of cytomegalovirus exposure and HLA in healthy donors. The PCR ran on 60 Vbeta and 13 Jbeta primers. Clones were read by immunoSEQ multiplex PCR, and TCRdb kept only the in-frame ones, dropping some. The table lists 120,000 or so clones, around 76% of them singletons, with approximately 30% in the top ten. Sequenced material: PBMCs. The receptors originated from a man aged 55 to 69 in good health and CMV-seropositive.

The chain employs TRBV2 and TRBJ2-7, with a tentative D call TRBD1 (5 bases). Germline CDR1 reads SNHLY; CDR2 reads FYNNEI. Trimming took off 7 bases at V and 0 bases at J, with 19 bases between the two ends. The CDR3 has 16 residues. In nucleotides, the CDR3 is TGTGCCAGCACCGCTGTGTACCGCAGGGTCTCCTACGAGCAGTACTTC. The encoded protein is CASTAVYRRVSYEQYF.

The J gene is TRBJ1-6, the V gene TRBV27, with 9 bases lining up with TRBD1. V gave up 6 bases and J gave up 10 bases; unmatched junction bases: 10. The CDR3 loop spans 15 amino acids. The germline V gene has CDR1 MNHEY and CDR2 SMNVEV (reference sequence). This CDR3 is CASSLYTGGNSPLHF. CDR3 DNA: TGTGCCAGCAGCCTATATACAGGGGGCAACTCACCCCTCCACTTT.

The J gene is TRBJ2-4, the V gene TRBV6-5; 8 bases line up with TRBD1. With V trimmed by 0 bases and J by 4 bases, 5 bases remained unmatched. Germline V lookup: CDR1 MNHEY, CDR2 SVGAGI. The CDR3 spans 16 residues. CDR3 sequence (DNA): TGTGCCAGCAGTTACTCTTCGCAGGGGGCAAAAAACATTCAGTACTTC. Protein product: CASSYSSQGAKNIQYF.

The chain recombines TRBV15 with TRBJ1-2, with D unclear. V gave up 5 bases and J gave up 1 base, with 14 bases separating them. The CDR3 has 15 amino acids. Germline CDR1 and CDR2: LNHNV and YYDKDF (reference sequence). The CDR3 region has the DNA TGTGCCACCAGCCCGTCTGGTAGTCATAACTATGGCTACACCTTC. Translated: CATSPSGSHNYGYTF.

Of note for this clone: This same CDR3 is encoded by further DNA sequences in the sample. V is TRBV4-1 and J is TRBJ1-5, with 8 bases aligning to TRBD1. Looked up from germline, CDR1 is MGHRA and CDR2 is YSYEKL. This CDR3 is 14 amino acids long. The J segment lost 2 bases and the V segment lost 5 bases, leaving 2 bases of the junction unmatched. The CDR3 loop reads CASSTGQGNQPQHF. CDR3 nucleotide sequence: TGCGCCAGCAGCACGGGACAGGGCAATCAGCCCCAGCATTTT.

This clone was recorded a few times. The rearrangement joins TRBV11-2 to TRBJ2-7; D remains unclear. Trimming stripped 1 base from V and 4 bases from J, with 11 bases between. The length of the CDR3 is 14 residues. CDR1 is SGHAT, CDR2 FQNNGV, per germline. The CDR3 sequence is CASSLVRGWYEQYF. CDR3 nucleotide sequence: TGTGCCAGCAGCTTAGTCCGCGGATGGTACGAGCAGTACTTC. Looking up the rest from reference TRBV11-2 and TRBJ2-7 gives the full variable domain: EAGVAQSPRYKIIEKRQSVAFWCNPISGHATLYWYQQILGQGPKLLIQFQNNGVVDDSQLPKDRFSAERLKGVDSTLKIQPAKLEDSAVYLCASSLVRGWYEQYFGPGTRLTVT.

The chain carries TRBV28 and TRBJ2-5; 10 bases line up with TRBD2. From germline, CDR1 is MDHEN and CDR2 SYDVKM. The CDR3 sequence is 15 residues long. Losses at the gene ends were 5 bases for V and 1 base for J; bases not matched to a gene: 4. CDR3 in amino acids: CASSGSGRTQETQYF. CDR3 sequence (DNA): TGTGCCAGCAGTGGTAGCGGGAGGACCCAAGAGACCCAGTACTTC. The entire variable domain, with the rest obtained from reference TRBV28 and TRBJ2-5, is as follows: DVKVTQSSRYLVKRTGEKVFLECVQDMDHENMFWYRQDPGLGLRLIYFSYDVKMKEKGDIPEGYSVSREKKERFSLILESASTNQTSMYLCASSGSGRTQETQYFGPGTRLLVL.

This chain links TRBV5-6 with TRBJ1-4; TRBD1 matches at 10 bases. V dropped 1 base and J dropped 7; count of bases not matched to a gene: 4. Germline V gene sequence: CDR1 SGHDT, CDR2 YYEEEE. CDR3 length: 15 amino acids. The CDR3 reads CASSLRTGGSEKLFF. For the CDR3, the DNA is TGTGCCAGCAGCTTGCGGACAGGGGGAAGTGAAAAACTGTTTTTT.

This rearrangement joins TRBV6-1 to TRBJ2-3; no clear D gene. The CDR3 is made up of 12 amino acids. Germline V gene lookup returns CDR1 MNHNS and CDR2 SASEGT. The V end was cut by 6 bases, the J end by 7 bases, with 11 bases between. Here the CDR3 DNA reads TGTGCCAGCAGCCAGACGGGTTATACGCAGTATTTT. It is translated as CASSQTGYTQYF.

This clone was detected a few times. The CDR3: CASSLGDRDEKLFF. CDR3 sequence (DNA): TGTGCCAGCAGCTTGGGGGACAGGGATGAAAAACTGTTTTTT. V usage is TRBV5-4 and J usage is TRBJ1-4, with TRBD1 matching 9 bases. Germline trimming cut 0 bases from V and 6 bases from J; bases unmatched to any gene: 0. The CDR3 is 14 amino acids. Per germline, CDR1 SGHNT and CDR2 YYREEE (reference sequence).

The chain joins TRBV5-8 to TRBJ2-1; a weak D match, TRBD1 (8 bases). Per the germline V gene, CDR1 is SGHTS and CDR2 is YDEGEE. Trimming shortened V by 4 bases and J by 3 bases, and 20 bases separated the two germline ends. The CDR3 is 17 amino acids. The CDR3 spells CASSHVEAGQDYNEQFF. CDR3 nucleotide sequence: TGTGCCAGCAGCCACGTGGAAGCGGGACAGGACTACAATGAGCAGTTCTTC.

This sequence joins TRBV5-1 and TRBJ1-3; 7 positions match TRBD1. Germline CDR1 and CDR2: SGHRS and YFSETQ. The J segment lost 4 bases and the V segment lost 4 bases, leaving 2 bases of the junction unmatched. The CDR3 is 13 residues long. CDR3 DNA sequence: TGCGCCAGCAGCGAGACAGGGGGAAACACCATATATTTT. Its translation: CASSETGGNTIYF.

This clone has only a few counts. V is TRBV6-6 and J is TRBJ1-2; 7 nucleotides align to TRBD1. CDR3 size: 12 residues. The trim removed 8 bases at V and 8 bases at J, leaving 8 bases unmatched. From germline, CDR1 is MNHNY and CDR2 SVGAGI (reference sequence). The DNA of the CDR3 is TGTGCCAGCGACGACAGGGCGGGCGGCTACACCTTC. Translation: CASDDRAGGYTF.

This chain uses TRBV15 with TRBJ1-3; 9 bases fit TRBD1. In germline, CDR1 is LNHNV, CDR2 YYDKDF (reference sequence). The length of the CDR3 is 17 residues. The V segment lost 2 bases and the J segment 5 bases; nucleotides outside the gene matches: 10. CDR3: CATSRSGGQGVRNTIYF. The CDR3 coding sequence is TGTGCCACCAGCAGATCCGGGGGACAGGGTGTAAGAAACACCATATATTTT.

This clone was counted a few times. The chain employs TRBV4-1 and TRBJ2-1; weak D call: TRBD2 (6 bases). The CDR3 is 16 residues long. The germline V gene encodes CDR1 MGHRA and CDR2 YSYEKL. Trimming cost V 4 bases and J 5 bases, with 18 bases left between them. CDR3 nucleotide sequence: TGCGCCAGCAGCCTCCCTGGAGGGACGGCCGACAATGAGCAGTTCTTC. Residues: CASSLPGGTADNEQFF.

This clone was picked up a small number of times. The J gene is TRBJ2-1, the V gene TRBV18, with TRBD1 matching over 11 bases. Trimming took 8 bases from V and 9 from J; bases not matched to a gene: 6. Germline assignment: CDR1 KGHSH and CDR2 LQKENI. The CDR3 totals 13 residues. The CDR3 DNA sequence: TGTGCCAGCACGGACAGGGGGCTAGTTGAGCAGTTCTTC. The encoded protein is CASTDRGLVEQFF.

As concerns this clone: At the DNA level, this CDR3 is encoded by other sequences in the same sample as well. The chain carries TRBV18 and TRBJ1-6; D unresolved. Germline values: CDR1 KGHSH, CDR2 LQKENI. This CDR3 has 16 amino acids. V was clipped by 6 bases and J by 7 bases, with 19 bases between them. The CDR3 DNA reads TGTGCCAGCTCCCCCCTGGGCCGTGCCAGCAATTCACCCCTCCACTTT. It translates to CASSPLGRASNSPLHF. The complete variable domain, with remaining parts taken from reference TRBV18 and TRBJ1-6, reads NAGVMQNPRHLVRRRGQEARLRCSPMKGHSHVYWYRQLPEEGLKFMVYLQKENIIDESGMPKERFSAEFPKEGPSILRIQQVVRGDSAAYFCASSPLGRASNSPLHFGNGTRLTVT.

The table lists this clone with a count of one. The chain joins TRBV9 to TRBJ1-3; D is ambiguous. The CDR3 consists of 13 residues. Germline V gives CDR1 SGDLS, CDR2 YYNGEE. The germline V and J ends were trimmed by 5 bases and 2 bases, with 8 bases remaining between them. This CDR3 is CASRSGAGNTIYF. As DNA, the CDR3 is TGTGCCAGCAGGTCAGGTGCTGGAAACACCATATATTTT.

The chain has TRBV5-1 and TRBJ1-1; D is possibly TRBD1 (5 bases). CDR3 size: 13 residues. The germline gives CDR1 SGHRS, CDR2 YFSETQ. The V and J ends lost 2 bases and 5 bases respectively, with 10 bases between them. The CDR3 spells CASSFTQGTEAFF. CDR3 sequence (DNA): TGCGCCAGCAGCTTCACTCAGGGAACTGAAGCTTTCTTT.

V usage is TRBV14 and J usage is TRBJ2-3; D is unclear. In germline, CDR1 is SGHDN, CDR2 FVKESK. The CDR3 loop spans 14 amino acids. V lost 4 bases and J lost 2, with 10 bases in between. The CDR3 region is CASSLLGVTDTQYF. CDR3 nucleotides: TGTGCCAGCAGCCTTCTCGGTGTCACAGATACGCAGTATTTT.

V is TRBV5-5 and J is TRBJ2-5; possible D gene TRBD1, 6 bases. Trimming removed 4 bases at V and 5 bases at J, with 15 bases between. CDR3 length: 14 residues. Germline assignment: CDR1 SGHKS and CDR2 YYEKEE (reference sequence). CDR3 in amino acids: CASSERTGWETQYF. CDR3 sequence (DNA): TGTGCCAGCAGCGAACGCACAGGGTGGGAGACCCAGTACTTC.

The CDR3 sequence: CASSPSAGGYTDTQYF. The CDR3 DNA reads TGTGCCAGCAGCCCCTCAGCGGGGGGTTACACAGATACGCAGTATTTT. The V and J genes are TRBV5-4 and TRBJ2-3; 9 nucleotides agree with TRBD2. The V gene's germline CDR1 is SGHNT and CDR2 YYREEE (reference sequence). This CDR3 has 16 amino acids. After removal of 4 bases from V and 2 bases from J, the junction contained 8 bases not matched to a gene.

V and J are TRBV5-5 and TRBJ1-6; D remains unclear. The CDR3 covers 11 residues. Germline lookup yields CDR1 SGHKS and CDR2 YYEKEE (reference sequence). The V gene lost 0 bases and the J gene lost 16 bases, with 8 bases spanning the gap. The CDR3 DNA follows: TGTGCCAGCAGCTTGGCACAGAGTCTCCACTTT. It specifies CASSLAQSLHF.

This chain joins TRBV2 and TRBJ2-7, with D possibly matching TRBD1 (6 bases). Trimming shortened V by 3 bases and J by 0 bases, and 6 bases separated the two germline ends. Germline V gene sequence: CDR1 SNHLY, CDR2 FYNNEI. This CDR3 has 13 amino acids. CDR3 sequence: CASSEGASYEQYF. CDR3 sequence (DNA): TGTGCCAGCAGTGAGGGGGCCTCCTACGAGCAGTACTTC.

This clone was observed a single time. This chain joins TRBV7-3 and TRBJ2-5; TRBD2 matches at 10 bases. The germline CDR1 and CDR2 sequences are SGHTA and FQGTGA. Germline trimming cut 5 bases from V and 5 bases from J; bases unmatched to any gene: 8. This CDR3 spans 15 amino acids. The CDR3 here is CASSKGASGGETQYF. The CDR3 nucleotides are TGTGCCAGCAGCAAAGGGGCTAGCGGGGGTGAGACCCAGTACTTC.

This clone was picked up one time. The chain couples TRBV7-8 to TRBJ2-5; 11 bases agree with TRBD2. The DNA end favors TRBJ2-7, so the J call may be wrong. Germline CDR1 reads SGHVS; CDR2 reads FQNEAQ. CDR3 length equals 17 residues. CDR3 amino acids: CASSPGASGRSSYEQYF. The CDR3 DNA sequence: TGTGCCAGCAGCCCCGGGGCTAGCGGGAGGAGCTCCTACGAGCAGTACTTC.

This clone was observed once. J is TRBJ2-7 and V is TRBV10-2, with 7 positions matching TRBD2. Trimming cost V 9 bases and J 6 bases; bases outside gene matches: 11. Germline CDR1 is WSHSY and CDR2 is SAAADI. The CDR3 is 13 residues long. CDR3 residues: CASGRTRRSEQYF. The CDR3 DNA sequence: TGCGCCAGTGGCCGGACTAGACGGAGCGAGCAGTACTTC.

The rearrangement uses TRBV2 and TRBJ2-2; TRBD2 might be the D (5 bases). The germline V and J ends were trimmed by 7 bases and 5 bases, with 14 bases remaining between them. The germline CDR1 and CDR2 sequences are SNHLY and FYNNEI. The CDR3 runs to 14 residues. CDR3 sequence reads: CASIEQRGTGELFF. The CDR3 bases are TGTGCCAGCATCGAACAGAGAGGGACCGGGGAGCTGTTTTTT.